This T cell receptor (beta chain) was obtained from a study of regulatory T cells in long-lasting Graves disease. This clonotype came up many times. Time point reported: newly diagnosed GD, antithyroid drugs for less than 3 months. Generation of the TCR library employed RNA extracted from PBMCs. Germline V lookup: CDR1 LGHNT, CDR2 FRNRAP. The V gene end was trimmed by 4 bases and the J gene end by 4 bases; junction bases not matched to a gene: 6. This CDR3 contains 14 residues. Both iRepertoire HTBI primers and Arm-PCR of CDR3 regions were used to build the TCR beta libraries. TCRdb used MiXCR to reprocess the multiplex PCR reads, holding one entry per CDR3 protein. This table holds about 500,000 distinct CDR3 sequences, around 13% found once. These data were likewise used in another study, on T cells in Graves' hyperthyroidism and ophthalmopathy.

The clonotype was recovered from a woman aged 30 to 39 with Graves disease. The source material was peripheral blood mononuclear cells (PBMCs), sampled at new diagnosis, from a patient treated with antithyroid drugs. V gene TRBV12-5 combines with J gene TRBJ1-2; 7 nucleotides agree with TRBD1. CDR3 nucleotide sequence: TGTGCTAGTGGTTACGAGGGACAGATCTATGGCTACACCTTC. Translation: CASGYEGQIYGYTF. The variable domain in full, with the rest retrieved from reference TRBV12-5 and TRBJ1-2, is DARVTQTPRHKVTEMGQEVTMRCQPILGHNTVFWYRQTMMQGLELLAYFRNRAPLDDSGMPKDRFSAEMPDATLATLKIQPSEPRDSAVYFCASGYEGQIYGYTFGSGTRLTVV.